This TCR beta chain emerged from a study of shared clonotypes between healthy human individuals. The data were produced by immunoSEQ multiplex PCR, yet TCRdb's version contains in-frame clones alone and is incomplete. The sample carries 750,000 to 1,000,000 clones, nearly 95% recorded once. The CDR3 spans 14 residues. The V and J ends lost 4 bases and 0 bases respectively, with 9 bases between them. Germline values: CDR1 SEHNR, CDR2 FQNEAQ (reference sequence). Naive CD8 cells were CD45RO-negative, positively selected for CCR7, excluding terminally differentiated effector memory CD45RA+ cells. The source is a man in his thirties or forties in good health. Sequenced input: naive CD8+ T cells sorted from blood. This chain joins TRBV7-9 and TRBJ1-2; D gene unclear. CDR3 in DNA: TGTGCCAGCAGCTCTATCCACGCTAACTATGGCTACACCTTC. The encoded protein is CASSSIHANYGYTF. Full variable domain (missing parts from reference TRBV7-9 and TRBJ1-2): DTGVSQNPRHKITKRGQNVTFRCDPISEHNRLYWYRQTLGQGPEFLTYFQNEAQLEKSRLLSDRFSAERPKGSFSTLEIQRTEQGDSAMYLCASSSIHANYGYTFGSGTRLTVV.